These 18 T cell receptor beta chains were all obtained from the same sample, sequenced in a study of cytomegalovirus exposure and HLA in healthy donors. PCR was performed using 60 Vbeta and 13 Jbeta primers. Assay: immunoSEQ multiplex PCR; the TCRdb copy retains only in-frame clones and omits some. The data contain fewer than 150,000 clones, around three quarters of them singletons. Sequenced material: PBMCs. These receptors were taken from a man aged 45-60 years in good health and CMV-seropositive.

The V and J genes are TRBV10-3 and TRBJ1-6, with 7 bases that match TRBD1. The CDR3 sequence is 17 residues long. Germline-derived CDR1 and CDR2 are ENHRY and SYGVKD. Trimming removed 3 bases from V and 9 bases from J; junction bases left unmatched: 14. CDR3 nucleotides: TGTGCCATCAGTGACCCTACTGTAGCAGGGGGTCGTTCACCCCTCCACTTT. Translation: CAISDPTVAGGRSPLHF.

The rearrangement uses TRBV6-5 and TRBJ2-4, with D possibly being TRBD2 (5 bases). CDR1 and CDR2 (germline): MNHEY, SVGAGI. The V end lost 11 bases, the J end lost 1 base, and 18 bases lay between the germline ends. There are 15 residues in the CDR3. In DNA form, the CDR3 reads TGTGCCTCGAACCCGGGGAGAGCTGCCAAAAACATTCAGTACTTC. This translates into CASNPGRAAKNIQYF.

This clone was found once. The CDR3 DNA reads TGTGCCAGCAGCGTAGAGGGTAGAGGACTAGCGGGCAGTGGTGAGCAGTTCTTC. Encoded protein: CASSVEGRGLAGSGEQFF. V is TRBV9 and J is TRBJ2-1, with TRBD2 identical over 11 bases. The J segment lost 9 bases and the V segment lost 0 bases, leaving 14 bases of the junction unmatched. Per germline, CDR1 SGDLS and CDR2 YYNGEE. The CDR3 totals 18 residues.

The V call is TRBV11-1, the J call TRBJ2-7, with a possible D match to TRBD2 (6 bases). Germline assignment: CDR1 SGHAT and CDR2 FQDESV (reference sequence). Deletions cut 3 bases from V and 7 bases from J, with 19 bases between. This CDR3 is 15 amino acids long. This CDR3 reads CASSLAPGRGSEQYF. The CDR3 nucleotides are TGTGCCAGCAGCTTGGCTCCGGGCCGGGGGTCTGAGCAGTACTTC.

The chain links TRBV2 to TRBJ2-7; 13 positions match TRBD2. Germline V gene lookup returns CDR1 SNHLY and CDR2 FYNNEI. This CDR3 spans 14 amino acids. With V trimmed by 6 bases and J by 9 bases, 8 bases remained unmatched. CDR3 bases: TGTGCCAGCAGCGCCGGGACTAGCGGGGCCGCGCAGTACTTC. It specifies CASSAGTSGAAQYF.

This chain uses TRBV2 with TRBJ1-5; no reliable D call. The CDR3 extends over 13 amino acids. Per germline, CDR1 SNHLY and CDR2 FYNNEI. Deletions cut 7 bases from V and 5 bases from J, with 12 bases between. The CDR3 nucleotides are TGTGCCAGCACTCCGAGGGCAGATCAGCCCCAGCATTTT. Its protein product is CASTPRADQPQHF.

The chain carries TRBV28 and TRBJ1-5; tentative D call: TRBD1 (5 bases). Trimming removed 5 bases at V and 5 bases at J, with 16 bases between. Germline V gene lookup returns CDR1 MDHEN and CDR2 SYDVKM. CDR3 size: 15 residues. CDR3 sequence (DNA): TGTGCCAGCAGTCCCCATCAGGGATCGGATCAGCCCCAGCATTTT. Translated: CASSPHQGSDQPQHF.

This clone turned up a few times. The chain carries TRBV4-2 and TRBJ2-2; D is unresolved. V lost 0 bases and J 2 bases, leaving 10 bases between the germline ends. Germline V CDR1 and CDR2: LGHNA, YNFKEQ. This CDR3 is built from 16 residues. CDR3 sequence (DNA): TGTGCCAGCAGCCAAGATACGCCGGTTAACACCGGGGAGCTGTTTTTT. Residues: CASSQDTPVNTGELFF.

The V gene is TRBV6-5, the J gene TRBJ2-7, with 7 bases identical to TRBD1. J was trimmed by 7 bases and V by 2 bases; bases with no gene match: 14. The germline CDR1 and CDR2 sequences are MNHEY and SVGAGI. The CDR3 covers 16 residues. DNA of the CDR3: TGTGCCAGCAGTTACCAATCGGACAGGAGAGATTGGGAGCAGTACTTC. This translates into CASSYQSDRRDWEQYF.

This clone was seen a single time. The chain couples TRBV28 to TRBJ1-2, with D tentatively TRBD1 (6 bases). Trimming removed 7 bases from V and 4 bases from J, with 16 bases in between. Germline CDR1 and CDR2: MDHEN and SYDVKM. This CDR3 is 14 amino acids long. The CDR3: CASNGGAISYGYTF. As DNA, the CDR3 is TGTGCCAGCAATGGGGGGGCGATTAGCTATGGCTACACCTTC.

The rearrangement joins TRBV7-4 to TRBJ2-3; D unresolved. Germline lookup yields CDR1 SGHVT and CDR2 SQSDAQ. CDR3 length: 15 amino acids. Trimming left V 1 base short and J 0 bases short, with 8 bases between. DNA of the CDR3: TGTGCCAGCAGCTTAGGCAGGATTAGCACAGATACGCAGTATTTT. Translation gives CASSLGRISTDTQYF.

V gene TRBV7-9 combines with J gene TRBJ1-1; the match to TRBD1 covers 9 bases. J gave up 1 base and V 5 bases, and 2 bases lay outside the gene matches. The germline V gene has CDR1 SEHNR and CDR2 FQNEAQ (reference sequence). The CDR3 is made up of 14 amino acids. CDR3 in DNA: TGTGCCAGCAGCCCACAGGGGGCGAACACTGAAGCTTTCTTT. Its translation is CASSPQGANTEAFF.

The chain combines TRBV6-1 with TRBJ2-7, with D tentatively TRBD1 (5 bases). The germline CDR1 and CDR2 sequences are MNHNS and SASEGT. V shed 1 base and J shed 7 bases, with 14 bases lying between them. The CDR3 spans 14 residues. In nucleotides, the CDR3 is TGTGCCAGCAGTGAAGAGCCAGGCGCAGGGGAGCAGTACTTC. This codes for CASSEEPGAGEQYF.

On this clone itself: Other nucleotide sequences in the sample specify the same CDR3. This chain links TRBV18 with TRBJ1-1, with TRBD1 matching over 9 bases. The V gene end was trimmed by 4 bases and the J gene end by 4 bases; junction bases not matched to a gene: 4. The CDR3 is 14 residues long. The germline V gene encodes CDR1 KGHSH and CDR2 LQKENI. CDR3 loop: CASSRSDRGTEAFF. The CDR3 region has the DNA TGTGCCAGCTCACGGTCGGACAGGGGCACTGAAGCTTTCTTT.

The V and J genes are TRBV7-2 and TRBJ2-1; 8 positions agree with TRBD2. This CDR3 is built from 14 residues. J lost 7 bases, V lost 4 bases, and 6 bases had no gene match. Germline V gives CDR1 SGHTA, CDR2 FQGNSA. DNA of the CDR3: TGTGCCAGCAGCTCCTACGGGAGGGCTAATGAGCAGTTCTTC. Protein product: CASSSYGRANEQFF. Full variable domain (missing parts from reference TRBV7-2 and TRBJ2-1): GAGVSQSPSNKVTEKGKDVELRCDPISGHTALYWYRQSLGQGLEFLIYFQGNSAPDKSGLPSDRFSAERTGGSVSTLTIQRTQQEDSAVYLCASSSYGRANEQFFGPGTRLTVL.

The chain joins TRBV2 to TRBJ1-5; TRBD1 aligns across 8 bases. J lost 2 bases, V lost 4 bases, and 4 bases had no gene match. Germline CDR1 SNHLY, CDR2 FYNNEI. This CDR3 spans 15 amino acids. The CDR3 region is CASSAQQGGNQPQHF. The CDR3 DNA is TGTGCCAGCAGTGCACAACAGGGGGGCAATCAGCCCCAGCATTTT.

The V call is TRBV4-2, the J call TRBJ2-3; TRBD2 aligns across 11 bases. The trim removed 1 base at V and 3 bases at J, leaving 12 bases unmatched. Germline lookup yields CDR1 LGHNA and CDR2 YNFKEQ. CDR3 length: 19 amino acids. As DNA, the CDR3 is TGTGCCAGCAGCCAAGGGGGGGCTAGCGGGGGGATTGGGACAGATACGCAGTATTTT. Translation gives CASSQGGASGGIGTDTQYF.

This rearrangement joins TRBV30 to TRBJ2-7; 7 bases map to TRBD1. The CDR3 is made up of 12 amino acids. The germline V gene encodes CDR1 GTSNPN and CDR2 SVGIG (reference sequence). Unmatched junction bases numbered 8, after V lost 7 bases and J lost 5 bases. Here the CDR3 reads CAFETTGHEQYF. The CDR3 bases are TGTGCCTTCGAAACGACAGGGCACGAGCAGTACTTC.